The sequence of this T cell receptor (beta chain) was determined in a study of T-cell memory formation after mild COVID-19. Each CDR3 protein gets one entry after TCRdb re-called the 5' RACE reads with MiXCR. The table shows about 62,000 distinct CDR3 sequences, with approximately 9% occurring only once. V lost 2 bases and J lost 5; bases outside the gene matches: 8. Germline V lookup: CDR1 SGHTA, CDR2 FQGNSA. The CDR3 spans 16 residues. The rearrangement joins TRBV7-2 to TRBJ2-5, with 10 bases that match TRBD2. This TCR derives from a man aged 18-30 years who had mild COVID-19 (a few samples of this study predate the infection). Cell type and time point are not known. Sequenced: PBMCs or a T cell subset sorted from them (not recorded which). CDR3: CASSLRASGGVETQYF. CDR3 DNA: TGTGCCAGCAGCTTACGGGCTAGCGGGGGCGTGGAGACCCAGTACTTC.